A selection of T cell receptor beta chains follows, all from one sample in a study of blood T cell repertoires in COVID-19. Sequencing was performed with immunoSEQ multiplex PCR; in TCRdb, only in-frame clones are kept and a portion is missing. The repertoire consists of 150,000 or so clones, with over 80% occurring once and the leading ten covering around 13%. Sequenced: PBMCs or T cells enriched from blood (not recorded which). These receptors came from an older woman who had recovered from COVID-19. CDR3s leave out the opening cysteine and the closing phenylalanine or tryptophan.

v_call: TRBV27; cdr3_aa: ASSPRTGTSYEQY
v_call: TRBV5-1; cdr3_aa: ARKATGEGGEKLF
v_call: TRBV16; cdr3_aa: ASSQSAGVIGGNTIY
v_call: TRBV4-2; cdr3_aa: AAGVSDRVTYNEQF
v_call: TRBV3-1/TRBV3-2; cdr3_aa: ASSQDQGAGDGYT
v_call: TRBV14; cdr3_aa: ASSPWTGRINEQF
v_call: TRBV12-3/TRBV12-4; cdr3_aa: ASTRSNYGYT
v_call: TRBV28; cdr3_aa: ASGPPDSNYGYT
v_call: TRBV19; cdr3_aa: ASSMRQYSNQPQH
v_call: TRBV29-1; cdr3_aa: SVLRSGSSTDTQY
v_call: TRBV6-6; cdr3_aa: ALSPPSGNTIY
v_call: TRBV28; cdr3_aa: ASSRAGSLAGNYGYT
v_call: TRBV6-5; cdr3_aa: ASSYRTGIYGYT
v_call: TRBV5-8; cdr3_aa: ASRSPLAGVYNEQF
v_call: TRBV19; cdr3_aa: ASTTGGRYQPQH
v_call: TRBV20-1; cdr3_aa: SASGTGAVRNYEQY
v_call: TRBV7-9; cdr3_aa: ASSNRQGLGGYT
v_call: TRBV18; cdr3_aa: ASSAGNSRYEQY
v_call: TRBV9; cdr3_aa: ASSVDRALSTDTQY
v_call: TRBV19; cdr3_aa: ASSRTGSNYGYT
v_call: TRBV24-1; cdr3_aa: ATSDPSGTGETQY
v_call: TRBV5-1; cdr3_aa: ASSRTGSNTEAF
v_call: TRBV9; cdr3_aa: ASSPRLGGYT